This entry lists 14 T cell receptor beta chains sequenced from one sample in a study of vaccination and CD4 T cells after COVID-19 (dated by TCRdb to the early 2020s). The method was PCR. Sequencing relied on an Illumina iSeq 100. At the Johns Hopkins FTIC core, DNA from the cultured CD4+ T cells underwent TCR sequencing with the Oncomine TCR Beta short-read assay. In TCRdb, the public reads were trimmed at Q25 with fastp and aligned with MiXCR, with productive beta chains retained. Every distinct CDR3 protein forms one entry, paired with its most common genes and DNA. The sample table lists 17,000 or so distinct CDR3 sequences, around 30% of them with a count of one. The ten largest clones represent approximately 14% of the sample. Taken with the paper, the label for treatment or condition translates to: 10-day PBMC culture with coronavirus spike peptide pools or control peptides (ViraFEST assay).

No antigen has been assigned to these receptors. The specimen sequenced was cultured CD4+ T cells from blood. These receptors came from a human donor with COVID-19.

The chain recombines TRBV6-2 or TRBV6-3 with TRBJ2-6; 10 nucleotides align to TRBD1. The CDR3 sequence is 18 residues long. V dropped 6 bases and J dropped 0; count of bases not matched to a gene: 8. Germline lookup yields CDR1 MNHEY and CDR2 SVGEGT. Here the CDR3 DNA reads TGTGCCAGCAGGGTAACCGGGACAGGGGCCTCTGGGGCCAACGTCCTGACTTTC. This gives the protein CASRVTGTGASGANVLTF.

V is TRBV7-2 and J is TRBJ2-4; D uncertain. CDR1 is SGHTA and CDR2 is FQGNSA in the germline V gene. CDR3 size: 14 residues. The V gene lost 5 bases and the J gene lost 2 bases, with 10 bases spanning the gap. CDR3 region: CASSKAGSKNIQYF. CDR3 sequence (DNA): TGTGCCAGCAGCAAAGCAGGATCCAAAAACATTCAGTACTTC.

There are a few counts of this clonotype. The chain links TRBV6-1 to TRBJ2-3, with TRBD1 matching 11 bases. Unmatched junction bases numbered 10, after V lost 6 bases and J lost 2 bases. Germline CDR1 reads MNHNS; CDR2 reads SASEGT. The CDR3 runs 17 residues. The CDR3 DNA follows: TGTGCCAGCAGACCCATTCCGGGACAGGGGGACACAGATACGCAGTATTTT. This codes for CASRPIPGQGDTDTQYF.

The rearrangement joins TRBV19 to TRBJ2-1; 10 bases map to TRBD2. Trimming cost V 3 bases and J 4 bases; bases outside gene matches: 3. Germline CDR1 reads LNHDA; CDR2 reads SQIVND (reference sequence). The length of the CDR3 is 15 residues. Here the CDR3 reads CASSMIAGGYNEQFF. As DNA, the CDR3 is TGTGCCAGTAGTATGATAGCGGGGGGATACAATGAGCAGTTCTTC.

CDR3 nucleotides: TGCAGTGCTAGGGCAGGGGGCCACTTCGGCTACACCTTC. Protein: CSARAGGHFGYTF. The chain uses TRBV20-1 and TRBJ1-2; TRBD1 matches 8 bases. J was trimmed by 8 bases and V by 3 bases; bases with no gene match: 8. Germline CDR1 is DFQATT and CDR2 is SNEGSKA (reference sequence). This CDR3 spans 13 amino acids.

The gene calls are TRBV5-1 and TRBJ2-5, with unresolved D. Germline V gene lookup returns CDR1 SGHRS and CDR2 YFSETQ. The V end lost 2 bases, the J end lost 2 bases, and 13 bases lay between the germline ends. CDR3 length: 15 amino acids. The DNA of the CDR3 is TGCGCCAGCAGCTTTTGGAACTATATGCAAGAGACCCAGTACTTC. Its translation: CASSFWNYMQETQYF.

V and J are TRBV12-3 or TRBV12-4 and TRBJ2-3; 11 bases line up with TRBD2. V lost 3 bases, J lost 0 bases, and 2 bases stayed unmatched. The CDR3 covers 16 residues. CDR3 sequence reads: CASSLGTSGSTDTQYF. The CDR3 DNA follows: TGTGCCAGCAGTTTGGGGACTAGCGGTAGCACAGATACGCAGTATTTT.

The chain is built from TRBV6-4 and TRBJ1-2; D is unresolved. CDR3 size: 13 residues. The V end lost 0 bases, the J end lost 9 bases, and 11 bases lay between the germline ends. The germline V gene has CDR1 MRHNA and CDR2 SNTAGT. CDR3 sequence reads: CASSDSRLGSYTF. The CDR3 coding sequence is TGTGCCAGCAGTGACTCGCGCCTTGGGAGCTACACCTTC.

The chain carries TRBV5-4 and TRBJ2-7; D not resolved. V lost 1 base and J lost 3, with 11 bases in between. Germline assignment: CDR1 SGHNT and CDR2 YYREEE (reference sequence). This CDR3 has 14 amino acids. The CDR3 is CASSLSALNYEQYF. In DNA form, the CDR3 reads TGTGCCAGCAGCTTGTCCGCCTTAAACTACGAGCAGTACTTC.

The V gene is TRBV6-5, the J gene TRBJ2-3; TRBD2 agrees at 10 bases. V lost 1 base to trimming and J lost 6 bases; unmatched junction nucleotides: 13. CDR1 is MNHEY, CDR2 SVGAGI, per germline. There are 18 residues in the CDR3. In DNA, the CDR3 is TGTGCCAGCAGTTACTTGGGGGGACTAGCGACACCGGGGGATACGCAGTATTTT. Its translation: CASSYLGGLATPGDTQYF.

The rearrangement links TRBV6-5 to TRBJ1-1; D unclear. V was shortened by 2 bases and J by 4 bases, with 14 bases between the two germline ends. The CDR3 contains 15 residues. Germline V gene lookup returns CDR1 MNHEY and CDR2 SVGAGI. The CDR3 DNA reads as TGTGCCAGCAGTTACGACTCAGCGGTGGGCACTGAAGCTTTCTTT. Translated: CASSYDSAVGTEAFF.

This clonotype was counted only a few times. This chain uses TRBV6-5 with TRBJ2-7, with D unresolved. The V and J ends lost 4 bases and 0 bases respectively, with 13 bases between them. This CDR3 contains 15 residues. Germline V gives CDR1 MNHEY, CDR2 SVGAGI. The CDR3 reads CASSFNGLSSYEQYF. The CDR3 nucleotides read TGTGCCAGCAGTTTCAATGGGCTAAGCTCCTACGAGCAGTACTTC.

The CDR3 nucleotides read TGCGCCAGCAGTCGGGGACATCCCTCCTCCTACGAGCAGTACTTC. Residues: CASSRGHPSSYEQYF. The rearrangement joins TRBV23-1 to TRBJ2-7; a possible D gene is TRBD1 (6 bases). TRBV23-1 is flagged as an ORF with uncertain function. V shed 4 bases and J shed 0 bases, with 13 bases lying between them. This CDR3 has 15 amino acids.

About this clonotype itself: An end of the junction does not agree with germline; a read error may underlie this. This chain links TRBV7-7 with TRBJ1-5; 7 nucleotides match TRBD1. The CDR3 extends over 18 amino acids. Germline lookup yields CDR1 SSHAT and CDR2 FNYEAQ (reference sequence). The DNA for the CDR3 is TGTGCTAGCAGCCCTGTGGTGACAGGGAAATATATCGGTCAGCCCCAGCATTTT. Translated, it gives CASSPVVTGKYIGQPQHF.